These T cell receptor beta chains were read from a single sample in a study of regulatory T cells in long-lasting Graves disease. TCRdb itself ran the multiplex PCR reads through MiXCR, one entry per CDR3 protein. This repertoire shows roughly 500,000 distinct CDR3 sequences, 14% found once; its top ten account for under 20%. These data also formed part of another study, on T cells in Graves' hyperthyroidism and ophthalmopathy.

Sequencing used peripheral blood mononuclear cells (PBMCs), obtained at new diagnosis, from a patient treated with antithyroid drugs. The receptors were gathered from a woman aged 50 to 60 with Graves disease. CDR3s include the opening cysteine and the closing phenylalanine or tryptophan. D genes are given only for firm matches. Not all rows give a size; the values are once, few, many and, for expanded clones, a class.

cdr3_aa cdr3_nt j_call v_call d_call clone_size
CASSLRGLSSYNEQFF TGCGCCAGCAGCTTGAGGGGCCTTAGCTCCTACAATGAGCAGTTCTTC TRBJ2-1 TRBV5-1 - -
CASSLEGVTGELFF TGTGCCAGCAGCTTGGAAGGGGTCACCGGGGAGCTGTTTTTT TRBJ2-2 TRBV5-5 - many
CASSQDRLAGGPNTQYF TGCGCCAGCAGCCAAGATCGCCTAGCGGGAGGGCCGAATACGCAGTATTTT TRBJ2-3 TRBV4-1 TRBD2 few
CASSRMSGGSYNEQFF TGTGCCAGCAGCCGTATGAGCGGCGGCTCCTACAATGAGCAGTTCTTC TRBJ2-1 TRBV3-1 - many
CASSRDRGLYGYTF TGCGCCAGCAGTCGGGACAGGGGGCTCTATGGCTACACCTTC TRBJ1-2 TRBV10-2 TRBD1 -
CASSQDGRGRTDTQYF TGTGCCAGCAGCCAAGATGGGCGGGGACGCACAGATACGCAGTATTTT TRBJ2-3 TRBV4-2 - many
CASSLHTSYEQYF TGTGCCAGCAGTTTACATACCTCCTACGAGCAGTACTTC TRBJ2-7 TRBV28 - -
CAWRGLLNEQFF TGTGCCTGGAGGGGGCTTTTGAATGAGCAGTTCTTC TRBJ2-1 TRBV30 - few
CASSSGRTSGSEADTQYF TGTGCCAGCAGTTCGGGACGGACTAGCGGGAGTGAGGCAGATACGCAGTATTTT TRBJ2-3 TRBV12-3/TRBV12-4 TRBD2 many
CAISLQENQPQHF TGTGCCATCAGCCTACAGGAGAATCAGCCCCAGCATTTT TRBJ1-5 TRBV10-3 - -
CASSLSGMGRNEQFF TGTGCCAGCAGCTTGAGCGGGATGGGGCGGAATGAGCAGTTCTTC TRBJ2-1 TRBV7-8 TRBD2 many
CASSQENYDEQFF TGTGCCAGCAGCCAGGAAAACTACGATGAGCAGTTCTTC TRBJ2-1 TRBV4-2 - few